The entry below describes one T cell receptor (beta chain). CDR1 and CDR2 (germline): SGHRS, YFSETQ. The CDR3 totals 15 residues. V dropped 3 bases and J dropped 1; count of bases not matched to a gene: 2. This sample was taken from a study of technical replicates of blood from several donors. Assay: immunoSEQ multiplex PCR; the TCRdb copy retains only in-frame clones and omits some. Among 65,000 to 90,000 clones listed, 93% were seen once. The sequencing input was T cells isolated from PBMCs. The chain combines TRBV5-1 with TRBJ2-3; 10 positions agree with TRBD2. The source is a human donor in good health. The CDR3 loop is CASSSLAGGTDTQYF. DNA for the CDR3: TGCGCCAGCAGCTCTCTAGCGGGGGGCACAGATACGCAGTATTTT.